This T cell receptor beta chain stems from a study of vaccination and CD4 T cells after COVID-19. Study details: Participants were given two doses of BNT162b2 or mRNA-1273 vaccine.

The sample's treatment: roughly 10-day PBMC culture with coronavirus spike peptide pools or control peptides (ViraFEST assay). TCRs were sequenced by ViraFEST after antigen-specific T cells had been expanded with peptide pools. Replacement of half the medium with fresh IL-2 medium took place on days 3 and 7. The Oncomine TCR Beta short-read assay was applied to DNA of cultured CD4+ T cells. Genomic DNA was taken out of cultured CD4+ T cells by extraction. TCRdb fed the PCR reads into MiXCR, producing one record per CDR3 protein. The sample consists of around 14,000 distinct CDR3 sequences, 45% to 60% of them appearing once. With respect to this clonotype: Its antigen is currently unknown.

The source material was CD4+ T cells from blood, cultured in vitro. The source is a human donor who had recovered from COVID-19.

Written as DNA, the CDR3 is TGTGCCAGCAGCTTATCGGGTGGCACAGATACGCAGTATTTT. Translation gives CASSLSGGTDTQYF. This chain links TRBV7-3 with TRBJ2-3, with no clear D. The CDR3 runs to 14 residues. Per the germline V gene, CDR1 is SGHTA and CDR2 is FQGTGA. V lost 2 bases to trimming and J lost 1 base, with 7 bases between them.